This T cell receptor beta chain was observed in a study of cytotoxic CD8 clonotypes in ibrutinib-treated CLL. About the study: IGHV unmutated 17 to 18; relapsed/refractory 11 to 12; treatment-naive over 14.

The assay was immunoSEQ multiplex PCR, and TCRdb's table has in-frame clones only and misses some. Counted here are roughly 200,000 clones, 55% to 85% occurring once; the ten biggest clones make up around 15%. V lost 4 bases and J 7 bases, leaving 21 bases between the germline ends. The CDR3 has 16 residues. Per germline, CDR1 SGHNT and CDR2 YYREEE (reference sequence). The source is a human donor with chronic lymphocytic leukemia. Sequenced material: PBMCs, taken after 24 months of ibrutinib treatment. The V call is TRBV5-4, the J call TRBJ2-1; possibly TRBD1 for D (6 bases). CDR3 sequence: CASSPGKGRGLNEQFF. In DNA form, the CDR3 reads TGTGCCAGCAGCCCCGGGAAGGGAAGGGGGTTGAATGAGCAGTTCTTC.